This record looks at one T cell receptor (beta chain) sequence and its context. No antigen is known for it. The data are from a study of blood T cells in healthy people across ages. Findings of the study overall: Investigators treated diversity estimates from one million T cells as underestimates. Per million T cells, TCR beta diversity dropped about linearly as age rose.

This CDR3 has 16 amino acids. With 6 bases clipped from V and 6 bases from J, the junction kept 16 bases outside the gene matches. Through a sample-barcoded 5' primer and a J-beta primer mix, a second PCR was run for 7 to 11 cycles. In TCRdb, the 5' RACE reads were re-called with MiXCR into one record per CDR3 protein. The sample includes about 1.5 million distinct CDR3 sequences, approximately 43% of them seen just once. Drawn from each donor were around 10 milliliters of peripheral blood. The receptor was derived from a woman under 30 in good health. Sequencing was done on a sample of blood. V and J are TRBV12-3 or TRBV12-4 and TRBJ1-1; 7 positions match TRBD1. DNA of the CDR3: TGTGCCAGCAGCCAGACCCGGGACAGAATCACCCCTGAAGCTTTCTTT. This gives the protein CASSQTRDRITPEAFF.